This T cell receptor (beta chain) originates from a study of blood T cell repertoires in COVID-19 (dated by TCRdb to about 2020). For context, the study as a whole: Samples from collaborators originated in the United States, Italy and Spain and spanned both the acute and convalescent phases of COVID-19. The prospective study material was composed of cDNA or gDNA derived from T cells, B-cell-depleted T cells, or PBMCs. Deeply sampled blood TCRbeta repertoires from subjects exposed to, actively infected with, or recovered from COVID-19 were included in the dataset. The repertoires were made available in a free public database intended to serve as a resource for research on the immune response to SARS-CoV-2. The samples were drawn from two sources: the first 160 participants of the ongoing ImmuneRACE study, and 1,254 subjects contributed by 6 global collaborators. A de-identified subject ID, COVID-19 status, age in years and sex were almost always included in the sample metadata. Where available, HLA class I and class II types were taken from metadata supplied by the sample provider and were not determined by assay-based typing. The paper's findings and limits, for the study overall: Clinical and demographic metadata were provided uncurated, with the amount varying by source and participant.

Taken from cysteine to phenylalanine, the CDR3 has 14 residues. Only the CDR3 part of the read is kept: 42 bases, read in frame from the first base. V is trimmed back by 4 bases and J by 3 bases, and the junction contains 3 bases that no gene match accounts for. The CDR1 and CDR2 encoded by the germline V gene are SGDLS and YYNGEE. A note on this clone: Its target antigen remains unknown. No quality values exist for individual bases; no much larger clone is one base distant.

Collaborating institutions collected whole blood in K2EDTA tubes following their own protocols. Collaborator samples were shipped for TCRbeta analysis as frozen whole blood, isolated PBMCs, or DNA extracted from either sample type. The immunoSEQ Assay, a bias-controlled multiplex PCR, was used to amplify TCRbeta CDR3 regions from genomic DNA. Concerning the study's data processing: The number of nucleated cells in each sample was estimated from the amplification of reference gene primers within the assay. Sequence reads were collapsed and filtered to measure the absolute abundance of every unique TCRbeta CDR3 rearrangement. For each sample, productive Simpson clonality was calculated as the square root of Simpson's diversity index over productive rearrangements. TCRdb's version of the immuneACCESS table is confined to in-frame rearrangements and falls short of the full clone set. An unresolved V gene accounts for under half of the shortfall where checked; the remainder is of unknown origin. V and J calls and clone size follow that table, whereas D and trimming were derived from the DNA. The sample table holds about 36,000 clones, of which about 82% were seen once. Around an eighth of the sample lies in the top ten.

The clonotype comes from a human donor in a cohort sampled during active COVID-19. Here the chain combines TRBV9 and TRBJ1-2; TRBD1 aligns with 10 central bases. Source material: peripheral blood. Here the CDR3 is given as CASSPGTGDYGYTF. The nucleotide sequence is given as TGTGCCAGCAGCCCCGGGACAGGGGACTATGGCTACACCTTC. The CDR3 plus the reference TRBV9 and TRBJ1-2 genes for the other parts give the full variable domain: DSGVTQTPKHLITATGQRVTLRCSPRSGDLSVYWYQQSLDQGLQFLIQYYNGEERAKGNILERFSAQQFPDLHSELNLSSLELGDSALYFCASSPGTGDYGYTFGSGTRLTVV.